The table lists the clone carrying this T cell receptor (beta chain) with many counts. Time point meaning: pre-sensitization, week 0. Noted treatment: therapeutic diphenylcyclopropenone sensitization with weekly scalp DPC. Venepuncture was done earlier than the placement of each patch test. Blood, whole and unfractionated, served as the source for total RNA extraction. The CDR3 contains 14 residues. CDR1 and CDR2 from the germline V gene are SEHNR and FQNEAQ (reference sequence). Trimming removed 5 bases at V and 7 bases at J, with 14 bases between. Unique molecular identifiers were affixed to discrete cDNA molecules within the library. Each CDR3 protein gets one entry after TCRdb re-called the RACE reads with MiXCR. The repertoire holds about 51,000 distinct CDR3 sequences, with 9.4% as singletons. This sample stems from a study of human T cells and chemical hapten exposure. Study-level information: Variability of per-sample TCR yields stemmed mainly from small differences in pooled library volume.

The sample in question was whole blood, obtained in connection with sensitization to the hapten diphenylcyclopropenone (DPC). The chain couples TRBV7-9 to TRBJ2-2, with D uncertain. The TCR originated in a woman aged 40 to 50 with alopecia areata. Some clones in this sample may be carry-over from other donors' samples. CDR3 amino acids: CASSPMAGSGELFF. CDR3 nucleotides: TGTGCCAGCAGCCCCATGGCAGGTAGCGGGGAGCTGTTTTTT.